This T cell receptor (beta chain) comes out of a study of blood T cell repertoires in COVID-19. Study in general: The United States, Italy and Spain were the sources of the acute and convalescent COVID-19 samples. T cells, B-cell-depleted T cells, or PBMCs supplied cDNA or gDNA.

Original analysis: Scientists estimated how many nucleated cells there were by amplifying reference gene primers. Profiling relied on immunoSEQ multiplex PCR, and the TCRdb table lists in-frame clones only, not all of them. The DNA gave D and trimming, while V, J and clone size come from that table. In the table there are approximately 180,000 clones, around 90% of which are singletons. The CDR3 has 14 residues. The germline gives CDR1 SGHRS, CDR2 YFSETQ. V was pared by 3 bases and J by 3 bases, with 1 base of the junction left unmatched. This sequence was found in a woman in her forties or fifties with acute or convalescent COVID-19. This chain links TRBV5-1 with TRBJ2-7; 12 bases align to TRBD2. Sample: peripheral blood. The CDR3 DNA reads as TGCGCCAGCAGCTCTAGCGGGGGGGACTACGAGCAGTACTTC. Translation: CASSSSGGDYEQYF.